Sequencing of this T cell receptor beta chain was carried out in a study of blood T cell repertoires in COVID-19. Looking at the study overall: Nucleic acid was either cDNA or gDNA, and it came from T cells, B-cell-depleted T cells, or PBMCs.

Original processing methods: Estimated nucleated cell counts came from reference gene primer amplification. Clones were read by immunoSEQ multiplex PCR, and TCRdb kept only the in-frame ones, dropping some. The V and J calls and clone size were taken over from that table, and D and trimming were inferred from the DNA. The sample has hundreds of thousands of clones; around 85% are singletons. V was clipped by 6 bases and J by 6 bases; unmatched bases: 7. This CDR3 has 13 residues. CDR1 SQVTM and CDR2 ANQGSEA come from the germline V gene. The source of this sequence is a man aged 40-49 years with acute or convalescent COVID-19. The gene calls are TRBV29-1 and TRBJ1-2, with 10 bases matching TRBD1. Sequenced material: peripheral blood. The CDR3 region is CSVFGTGDNGYTF. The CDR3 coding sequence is TGCAGCGTCTTCGGGACAGGGGACAATGGCTACACCTTC.